Listed below are T cell receptor beta chains from one sample, sequenced in a study of blood T cells in healthy people across ages. One entry per CDR3 protein, called by TCRdb with MiXCR from the 5' RACE reads. The sample records 700,000 or so distinct CDR3 sequences, 40% to 45% being singletons. The sequencing input was blood. These receptor sequences come from a man older than 75 in good health. Each CDR3 is given with its conserved first and last residue. The D gene is left open where the match is weak. For some rows the clone size is stated as once, few or many, or as a class when expanded; others skip it.

cdr3_nt	cdr3_aa	v_call	clone_size	d_call	j_call
TGTGCCAGCAGCTTAAGTAGTGAGTTTTTAGAGCAGTACTTC	CASSLSSEFLEQYF	TRBV7-2	NA	NA	TRBJ2-5
TGTGCCAGCAGTCTCACTAGCGCGAGGCGAGGGGACAATGAGCAGTTCTTC	CASSLTSARRGDNEQFF	TRBV7-2	few	TRBD2	TRBJ2-1
TGTGCCAGCAGCTACCTGACAGGGGGCCCGACCTCTGGCTACACCTTC	CASSYLTGGPTSGYTF	TRBV5-6	few	TRBD1	TRBJ1-2
TGTGCCAGCAAGCAAGGAAATAGCAATCAGCCCCAGCATTTT	CASKQGNSNQPQHF	TRBV28	NA	NA	TRBJ1-5
TGTGCCAGCAGCGGGACGGCTAATGAAAAACTGTTTTTT	CASSGTANEKLFF	TRBV6-2/TRBV6-3	few	NA	TRBJ1-4
TGTGCCAGCAGCCCTACGCGGCGGGACTACGAGCAGTACTTC	CASSPTRRDYEQYF	TRBV7-2	NA	NA	TRBJ2-7
TGCGCCAGCAGCCAAGAACGGGAGGACAGGTCGCGGGAGACCCAGTACTTC	CASSQEREDRSRETQYF	TRBV4-3	NA	NA	TRBJ2-5
TGTGCCAGTAGGGAGGGGGGCAGGGGAAGAAATGAGCAGTTCTTC	CASREGGRGRNEQFF	TRBV28	few	NA	TRBJ2-1
TGCAGTGCCCCAGTGTCAGGGTCCTACGAGCAGTACTTC	CSAPVSGSYEQYF	TRBV20-1	NA	NA	TRBJ2-7
TGTGCCAGCTCACCTCCGGTTTTGGGGAATGTAGAGACCCAGTACTTC	CASSPPVLGNVETQYF	TRBV18	few	NA	TRBJ2-5
TGTGCCAGCAGCCAAGGACAGGCTAGCACAGATACGCAGTATTTT	CASSQGQASTDTQYF	TRBV4-2	NA	NA	TRBJ2-3
TGCAGTGCTAGGTACAGGCGCAATTACAATGAGCAGTTCTTC	CSARYRRNYNEQFF	TRBV20-1	once	NA	TRBJ2-1
TGTGCCATCAGTGAGCGGGGGGGACTCAGCTCCTACGAGCAGTACTTC	CAISERGGLSSYEQYF	TRBV10-3	NA	TRBD2	TRBJ2-7
TGTGCCAGCAGCTTATTATCGGCGGCACAAAACTATGGCTACACCTTC	CASSLLSAAQNYGYTF	TRBV7-8	few	NA	TRBJ1-2
TGCAGTGCTAGAGATGGGCCGGGACAGAACTCCGAGCAGTACTTC	CSARDGPGQNSEQYF	TRBV20-1	few	TRBD1	TRBJ2-7
TGTGCCAGCAGTTACTCGGCCAGCGGCAATCAGCCCCAGCATTTT	CASSYSASGNQPQHF	TRBV6-6	NA	NA	TRBJ1-5
TGTGCCAGCAGTTTCCCTAGAATCTTGCCAGATACGCAGTATTTT	CASSFPRILPDTQYF	TRBV28	NA	NA	TRBJ2-3
TGCGCCAGCAGCCGTTCTAGCGGGAGGGGCACAGATACGCAGTATTTT	CASSRSSGRGTDTQYF	TRBV5-1	NA	TRBD2	TRBJ2-3
TGTGCCAGCAGCTTAACCAACCCGGGACAGGGGGCGAATGGCTACACCTTC	CASSLTNPGQGANGYTF	TRBV7-2	few	TRBD1	TRBJ1-2
TGTGCCAGCAGTTTCTGGAGACAGACAAGGAACACTGAAGCTTTCTTT	CASSFWRQTRNTEAFF	TRBV12-3/TRBV12-4	few	NA	TRBJ1-1
TGTGCGGGGCGGCTAGCGGGGGCCAATGAGCAGTTCTTC	CAGRLAGANEQFF	TRBV6-2/TRBV6-3	NA	TRBD2	TRBJ2-1
TGTGCCAGCAGCTTAGGACAGGCAAAGTACACCAATCAGCCCCAGCATTTT	CASSLGQAKYTNQPQHF	TRBV7-2	NA	NA	TRBJ1-5
TGTGCTAGCGGACGCGACAGCCAAGAGACCCAGTACTTC	CASGRDSQETQYF	TRBV7-7	NA	NA	TRBJ2-5